This T cell receptor beta chain came from a study of blood T cell repertoires in COVID-19. Study information: The United States, Italy and Spain provided the acute and convalescent COVID-19 samples.

V lost 5 bases and J 2 bases, leaving 3 bases between the germline ends. CDR3 length: 11 amino acids. The V gene's germline CDR1 is LGHDT and CDR2 YNNKEL (reference sequence). This clone turned up a few times. Original processing notes: Nucleated cell counts were estimated from reference gene primer amplification. Data came from immunoSEQ multiplex PCR; TCRdb stores just in-frame clones and leaves some out. V, J and clone size are those of that table, while D and trimming were read from the DNA. The sample carries 250,000 or so clones, 88% recorded once. This sequence was found in a young woman with acute or convalescent COVID-19. Specimen: peripheral blood. The chain has TRBV3-1 (or the pseudogene TRBV3-2) and TRBJ2-5, with D unclear. This CDR3 is CASSLQETQYF. Here the CDR3 DNA reads TGTGCCAGCAGCTTACAAGAGACCCAGTACTTC.